One sample yielded the 19 T cell receptor beta chains listed below, sequenced in a study of T cells in Graves' hyperthyroidism and ophthalmopathy. RNA transcripts served as the template for amplifying TCR beta CDR3 regions. First-round RT-PCR with HTBI primers amplified the TCR CDR3 region. TCRdb passed the multiplex PCR reads through MiXCR, listing each CDR3 protein once. The sample includes hundreds of thousands of distinct CDR3 sequences, around a fifth seen only once; the top ten take about 53%. Sequenced material: blood. The source of these receptors is a woman in her 70s with Graves' ophthalmopathy.

The genes are TRBV27 and TRBJ2-4, with D perhaps assigned TRBD1 or TRBD2 (5 bases each). The V gene's germline CDR1 is MNHEY and CDR2 SMNVEV (reference sequence). CDR3 length equals 12 residues. Trimming took 4 bases from V and 10 from J, leaving 11 bases between them. The CDR3 sequence: CASSSRDRIQYF. Written as DNA, the CDR3 is TGTGCCAGCAGTTCTAGGGACCGAATTCAGTACTTC.

The chain combines TRBV28 with TRBJ2-7, with TRBD1 identical over 9 bases. The CDR3 has 15 residues. Germline V gene data show CDR1 as MDHEN and CDR2 as SYDVKM. The J segment lost 5 bases and the V segment lost 2 bases, leaving 7 bases of the junction unmatched. CDR3 in amino acids: CASSLIGQGSHEQYF. The CDR3 nucleotides read TGTGCCAGCAGTTTAATTGGACAGGGGTCCCACGAGCAGTACTTC. Based on the CDR3 plus reference TRBV28 and TRBJ2-7, the full variable domain is DVKVTQSSRYLVKRTGEKVFLECVQDMDHENMFWYRQDPGLGLRLIYFSYDVKMKEKGDIPEGYSVSREKKERFSLILESASTNQTSMYLCASSLIGQGSHEQYFGPGTRLTVT.

This clonotype came up many times. The chain uses TRBV7-3 and TRBJ2-1, with 7 bases aligning to TRBD2. This CDR3 has 19 residues. Looked up from germline, CDR1 is SGHTA and CDR2 is FQGTGA. With 1 base clipped from V and 0 bases from J, the junction kept 12 bases outside the gene matches. CDR3 DNA: TGTGCCAGCAGCTTAAACGCGGGAGCTGCGAGGAGCTCCTACAATGAGCAGTTCTTC. It translates to CASSLNAGAARSSYNEQFF.

The chain links TRBV9 to TRBJ1-6, with D perhaps matching TRBD1 (6 bases). The V gene lost 0 bases and the J gene lost 7 bases, with 11 bases spanning the gap. Germline CDR1 and CDR2: SGDLS and YYNGEE. The CDR3 totals 15 residues. CDR3 sequence reads: CASSVEARGNSPLHF. The CDR3 DNA follows: TGTGCCAGCAGCGTAGAGGCCAGGGGAAATTCACCCCTCCACTTT.

This clonotype was observed many times. The rearrangement uses TRBV27 and TRBJ1-1, with D possibly being TRBD1 (5 bases). V was cut by 6 bases and J by 1 base, with 18 bases left in between. The CDR3 runs 16 residues. Germline assignment: CDR1 MNHEY and CDR2 SMNVEV (reference sequence). The CDR3 region has the DNA TGTGCCAGCAGCCCGACAGCTCGTAGTCCGAACACTGAAGCTTTCTTT. The encoded protein is CASSPTARSPNTEAFF.

This clonotype was picked up a small number of times. The chain joins TRBV11-2 to TRBJ2-1; D gene unclear. The ends were cut back, 3 bases at V and 7 bases at J, with 13 bases in the middle. The CDR3 loop spans 14 amino acids. Germline V gives CDR1 SGHAT, CDR2 FQNNGV. CDR3 sequence (DNA): TGTGCCAGCAGCTTGGACCCCCTCGGGAATGAGCAGTTCTTC. Translation gives CASSLDPLGNEQFF.

Points on this clonotype: Possible read error: a much larger clone is one base away. This chain joins TRBV2 and TRBJ1-4; a possible D gene is TRBD1 (5 bases). Germline CDR1 SNHLY, CDR2 FYNNEI. This CDR3 is built from 14 residues. CDR3 nucleotide sequence: TGTGCCGGCAGTGGGGGACCAACTAATGAAAAACTGTTTTTT. The encoded protein is CAGSGGPTNEKLFF.

This clonotype has a count of ten or more. The chain has TRBV2 and TRBJ2-7; D unresolved. This CDR3 contains 11 residues. Germline CDR1 SNHLY, CDR2 FYNNEI. Trimming left V 6 bases short and J 0 bases short, with 3 bases between. CDR3 in amino acids: CASRVSYEQYF. For the CDR3, the DNA is TGTGCCAGCAGGGTCTCCTACGAGCAGTACTTC.

This rearrangement joins TRBV3-1 to TRBJ1-4; D gene ambiguous. Germline V lookup: CDR1 LGHDT, CDR2 YNNKEL (reference sequence). Trimming took 0 bases from V and 7 from J, leaving 6 bases between them. This CDR3 has 13 residues. CDR3 sequence: CASSQDPGEKLFF. The CDR3 bases are TGTGCCAGCAGCCAAGATCCGGGTGAAAAACTGTTTTTT.

In its sample, this clonotype was seen many times. The chain joins TRBV12-3 or TRBV12-4 to TRBJ2-2, with D possibly being TRBD1 or TRBD2 (5 bases each). This CDR3 has 15 residues. Trimming took 6 bases from V and 2 from J, leaving 13 bases between them. The CDR3 loop is CASRLGTTNTGELFF. The CDR3 nucleotides read TGTGCCAGCAGACTCGGGACCACAAACACCGGGGAGCTGTTTTTT.

This chain links TRBV3-1 with TRBJ1-1; D possibly corresponds to TRBD1 (5 bases). Germline-derived CDR1 and CDR2 are LGHDT and YNNKEL (reference sequence). The CDR3 has 14 residues. V gave up 4 bases and J gave up 4 bases, with 13 bases separating them. Written as DNA, the CDR3 is TGTGCCAGCAGCCCCCGGGAGGGGAGCACTGAAGCTTTCTTT. Translated: CASSPREGSTEAFF.

The chain uses TRBV19 and TRBJ2-7, with TRBD1 identical over 7 bases. CDR1 LNHDA and CDR2 SQIVND come from the germline V gene (reference sequence). V dropped 4 bases and J dropped 3; count of bases not matched to a gene: 3. This CDR3 contains 13 residues. CDR3 bases: TGTGCCAGTAGTACCGGGACAGACTACGAGCAGTACTTC. This encodes CASSTGTDYEQYF.

This chain's CDR3 is CSARSPSQRRGTQYF. As DNA, the CDR3 is TGCAGTGCTAGGAGTCCCTCGCAGCGGAGGGGGACCCAGTACTTC. The chain is built from TRBV20-1 and TRBJ2-5, with D perhaps matching TRBD2 (6 bases). V was cut by 3 bases and J by 7 bases, with 21 bases left in between. The CDR3 spans 15 residues. The germline V gene encodes CDR1 DFQATT and CDR2 SNEGSKA (reference sequence).

The J gene is TRBJ1-1, the V gene TRBV5-1; 9 bases line up with TRBD1. Germline CDR1 reads SGHRS; CDR2 reads YFSETQ. The ends lost 0 bases at V and 4 bases at J; junction bases unmatched: 7. This CDR3 has 16 residues. CDR3 sequence (DNA): TGCGCCAGCAGCTTGGTCGCCGGACAGGGGAGCACTGAAGCTTTCTTT. Amino acids: CASSLVAGQGSTEAFF.

The chain carries TRBV11-2 and TRBJ1-1, with D uncertain. Trimming pared 5 bases from V and 11 bases from J, leaving 18 bases between. The CDR3 is 13 amino acids. Germline V CDR1 and CDR2: SGHAT, FQNNGV. The CDR3 here is CASSQNTGSRAFF. The CDR3 DNA is TGTGCCAGCAGCCAGAATACGGGCTCACGGGCTTTCTTT.

The table lists this clonotype with a few counts. The V and J genes are TRBV20-1 and TRBJ1-6; D is perhaps TRBD1 (6 bases). The CDR3 is 15 residues long. V lost 3 bases and J 3 bases, leaving 12 bases between the germline ends. Germline CDR1 reads DFQATT; CDR2 reads SNEGSKA (reference sequence). CDR3 bases: TGCAGTGCTAGTCCAGGAGGGGGCTATAATTCACCCCTCCACTTT. Protein sequence: CSASPGGGYNSPLHF.

This clonotype was recorded many times. The chain combines TRBV2 with TRBJ2-1, with a possible D match to TRBD2 (7 bases). The CDR3 is made up of 18 amino acids. Germline CDR1 and CDR2: SNHLY and FYNNEI. The V end was cut by 4 bases, the J end by 5 bases, with 24 bases between. This CDR3 is CASSVSLEGGRRNNEQFF. CDR3 bases: TGTGCCAGCAGTGTCTCCCTTGAGGGGGGGCGCAGGAACAATGAGCAGTTCTTC. The entire variable domain, with the rest obtained from reference TRBV2 and TRBJ2-1, is as follows: EPEVTQTPSHQVTQMGQEVILRCVPISNHLYFYWYRQILGQKVEFLVSFYNNEISEKSEIFDDQFSVERPDGSNFTLKIRSTKLEDSAMYFCASSVSLEGGRRNNEQFFGPGTRLTVL.

In its sample, this clonotype was seen many times. CDR3 sequence (DNA): TGTGCCAGCAGTGCGGGGGAAGCAGCGGTCATGAACACTGAAGCTTTCTTT. The encoded protein is CASSAGEAAVMNTEAFF. The rearrangement joins TRBV12-3 or TRBV12-4 to TRBJ1-1; D is possibly TRBD1 (5 bases). Trimming pared 5 bases from V and 0 bases from J, leaving 19 bases between. The CDR3 sequence is 17 residues long.

This clonotype has only one observation. The V call is TRBV3-1, the J call TRBJ2-7, with 7 bases identical to TRBD2. V dropped 1 base and J dropped 2; count of bases not matched to a gene: 11. Germline CDR1 is LGHDT and CDR2 is YNNKEL (reference sequence). CDR3 size: 17 residues. The CDR3 sequence: CASSQAPPSGNPYEQYF. In nucleotides, the CDR3 is TGTGCCAGCAGCCAAGCCCCCCCGAGCGGGAACCCCTACGAGCAGTACTTC.